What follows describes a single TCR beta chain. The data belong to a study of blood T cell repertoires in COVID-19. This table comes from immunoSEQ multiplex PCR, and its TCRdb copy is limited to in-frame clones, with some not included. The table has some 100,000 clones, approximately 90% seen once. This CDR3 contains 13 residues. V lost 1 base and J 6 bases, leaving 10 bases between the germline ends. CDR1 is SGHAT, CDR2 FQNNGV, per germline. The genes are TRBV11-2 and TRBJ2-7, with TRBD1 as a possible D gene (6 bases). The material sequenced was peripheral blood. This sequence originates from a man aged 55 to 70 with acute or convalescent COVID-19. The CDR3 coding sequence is TGTGCCAGCAGCTTAGGACAGGAACTCGAGCAGTACTTC. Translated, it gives CASSLGQELEQYF.